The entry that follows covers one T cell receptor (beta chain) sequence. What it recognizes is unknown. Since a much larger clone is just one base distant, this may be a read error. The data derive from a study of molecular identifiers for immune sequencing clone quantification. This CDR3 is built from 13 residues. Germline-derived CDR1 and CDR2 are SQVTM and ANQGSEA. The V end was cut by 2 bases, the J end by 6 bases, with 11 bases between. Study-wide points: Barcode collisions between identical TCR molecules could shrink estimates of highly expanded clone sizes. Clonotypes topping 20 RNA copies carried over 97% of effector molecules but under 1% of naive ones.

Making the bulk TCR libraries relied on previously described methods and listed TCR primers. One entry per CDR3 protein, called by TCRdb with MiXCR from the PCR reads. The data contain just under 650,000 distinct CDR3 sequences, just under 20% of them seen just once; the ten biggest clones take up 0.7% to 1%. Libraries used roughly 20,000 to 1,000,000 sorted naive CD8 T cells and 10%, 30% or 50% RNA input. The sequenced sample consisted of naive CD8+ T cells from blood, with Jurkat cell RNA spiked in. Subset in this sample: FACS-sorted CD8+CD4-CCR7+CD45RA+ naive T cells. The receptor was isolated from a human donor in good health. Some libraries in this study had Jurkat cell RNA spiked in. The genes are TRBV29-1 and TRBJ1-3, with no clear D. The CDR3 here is CSVENQDVNTIYF. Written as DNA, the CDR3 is TGCAGCGTTGAAAACCAAGATGTAAACACCATATATTTT. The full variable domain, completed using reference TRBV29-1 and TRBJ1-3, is SAVISQKPSRDICQRGTSLTIQCQVDSQVTMMFWYRQQPGQSLTLIATANQGSEATYESGFVIDKFPISRPNLTFSTLTVSNMSPEDSSIYLCSVENQDVNTIYFGEGSWLTVV.